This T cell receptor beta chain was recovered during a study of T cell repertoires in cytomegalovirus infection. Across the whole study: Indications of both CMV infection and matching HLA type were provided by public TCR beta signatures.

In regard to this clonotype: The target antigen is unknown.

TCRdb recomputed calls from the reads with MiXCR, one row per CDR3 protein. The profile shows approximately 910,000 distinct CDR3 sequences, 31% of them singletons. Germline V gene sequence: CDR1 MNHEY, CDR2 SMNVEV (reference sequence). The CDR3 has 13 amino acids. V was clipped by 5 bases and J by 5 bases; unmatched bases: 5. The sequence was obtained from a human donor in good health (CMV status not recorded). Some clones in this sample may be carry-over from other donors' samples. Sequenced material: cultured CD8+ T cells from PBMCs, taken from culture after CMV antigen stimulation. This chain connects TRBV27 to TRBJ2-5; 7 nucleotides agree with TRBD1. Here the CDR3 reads CASSADRVETQYF. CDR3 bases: TGTGCCAGCAGTGCCGACAGGGTGGAGACCCAGTACTTC.